This passage covers 14 T cell receptor beta chains from one sample sequenced in a study of cytomegalovirus exposure and HLA in healthy donors. The PCR had 60 Vbeta and 13 Jbeta primers. Some clones are missing from TCRdb's copy, which holds only in-frame ones; the method was immunoSEQ multiplex PCR. The data hold around 67,000 clones, with 75% to 85% observed a single time. Sample: PBMCs. The receptors here all came from a man younger than 35 in good health and CMV-seropositive.

This chain links TRBV10-2 with TRBJ2-2; possible D gene TRBD1, 6 bases. This CDR3 is built from 15 residues. Germline V gene data show CDR1 as WSHSY and CDR2 as SAAADI. V lost 6 bases and J lost 4, with 15 bases in between. CDR3 sequence reads: CASSPGQPFTGELFF. The CDR3 nucleotides are TGCGCCAGCAGCCCCGGACAGCCGTTCACCGGGGAGCTGTTTTTT.

The rearrangement uses TRBV7-9 and TRBJ2-7; 10 bases are a match to TRBD1. The V gene end was trimmed by 4 bases and the J gene end by 2 bases; junction bases not matched to a gene: 5. CDR1 and CDR2 from the germline V gene are SEHNR and FQNEAQ (reference sequence). CDR3 length: 15 residues. Here the CDR3 reads CASSSPGTGAYEQYF. In nucleotides, the CDR3 is TGTGCCAGCAGCTCACCCGGGACAGGGGCCTACGAGCAGTACTTC. Full variable domain (outside the CDR3, taken from reference TRBV7-9 and TRBJ2-7): DTGVSQNPRHKITKRGQNVTFRCDPISEHNRLYWYRQTLGQGPEFLTYFQNEAQLEKSRLLSDRFSAERPKGSFSTLEIQRTEQGDSAMYLCASSSPGTGAYEQYFGPGTRLTVT.

The chain recombines TRBV30 with TRBJ1-4; D is perhaps TRBD1 (6 bases). The CDR3 spans 14 residues. Germline CDR1 and CDR2: GTSNPN and SVGIG (reference sequence). Between the trimmed V and J ends, which lost 3 bases and 1 base, there was a span of 9 bases. CDR3 DNA sequence: TGTGCCTGGAGCGACAGGAGAACTAATGAAAAACTGTTTTTT. Encoded protein: CAWSDRRTNEKLFF.

V usage is TRBV4-1 and J usage is TRBJ1-2, with no clear D. This CDR3 comprises 17 residues. The germline gives CDR1 MGHRA, CDR2 YSYEKL. The V and J ends lost 3 bases and 3 bases respectively, with 20 bases between them. CDR3 sequence: CASSHLSGKKTDYGYTF. CDR3 coding DNA: TGCGCCAGCAGCCACTTATCGGGGAAGAAAACCGACTATGGCTACACCTTC.

CDR3 loop: CASLSPGADTQYF. CDR3 sequence (DNA): TGTGCCAGCCTCTCCCCGGGAGCAGATACGCAGTATTTT. The chain joins TRBV6-5 to TRBJ2-3; D might be TRBD2 (6 bases). CDR1 and CDR2 from the germline V gene are MNHEY and SVGAGI. Trimming removed 8 bases from V and 4 bases from J, with 13 bases in between. This CDR3 spans 13 amino acids.

The V call is TRBV4-1, the J call TRBJ1-1; D not resolved. V gave up 3 bases and J gave up 3 bases, with 11 bases separating them. This CDR3 is 14 amino acids long. Germline assignment: CDR1 MGHRA and CDR2 YSYEKL. CDR3 protein: CASSQNVEYTEAFF. CDR3 DNA sequence: TGCGCCAGCAGCCAGAACGTGGAGTACACTGAAGCTTTCTTT.

This chain connects TRBV5-1 to TRBJ1-1; TRBD1 aligns across 8 bases. V gave up 0 bases and J gave up 6 bases; unmatched junction bases: 10. Germline V CDR1 and CDR2: SGHRS, YFSETQ. The CDR3 is made up of 16 amino acids. The CDR3 nucleotides read TGCGCCAGCAGCTTGGGTGGGGACAGGACTGGGGCTGAAGCTTTCTTT. Translated: CASSLGGDRTGAEAFF.

On this clone: The sample contains more than one DNA sequence encoding this CDR3. The V and J genes are TRBV30 and TRBJ1-5, with D maybe TRBD1 (6 bases). CDR1 is GTSNPN, CDR2 SVGIG, per germline (reference sequence). There are 14 residues in the CDR3. V lost 1 base and J 2 bases, leaving 9 bases between the germline ends. The CDR3 sequence: CAWSAQGRNQPQHF. The CDR3 region has the DNA TGTGCCTGGAGTGCTCAGGGGCGCAATCAGCCCCAGCATTTT.

This clone appeared a single time. The chain joins TRBV18 to TRBJ2-7; 8 bases map to TRBD2. V lost 0 bases to trimming and J lost 0 bases; unmatched junction nucleotides: 4. The V gene's germline CDR1 is KGHSH and CDR2 LQKENI. The CDR3 has 16 amino acids. The CDR3 protein is CASSPPTSESSYEQYF. CDR3 DNA: TGTGCCAGCTCACCACCGACTAGCGAGAGCTCCTACGAGCAGTACTTC. Variable domain in full (rest from reference TRBV18 and TRBJ2-7): NAGVMQNPRHLVRRRGQEARLRCSPMKGHSHVYWYRQLPEEGLKFMVYLQKENIIDESGMPKERFSAEFPKEGPSILRIQQVVRGDSAAYFCASSPPTSESSYEQYFGPGTRLTVT.

This sequence joins TRBV6-1 and TRBJ1-2; a possible D gene is TRBD1 (5 bases). The germline gives CDR1 MNHNS, CDR2 SASEGT. Trimming pared 0 bases from V and 2 bases from J, leaving 10 bases between. The CDR3 spans 15 residues. The CDR3 is CASSEAYGQNYGYTF. The CDR3 nucleotides are TGTGCCAGCAGTGAAGCTTATGGACAAAACTATGGCTACACCTTC.

The count of this clone is one. This chain joins TRBV19 and TRBJ1-5; 7 bases agree with TRBD1. The ends lost 9 bases at V and 6 bases at J; junction bases unmatched: 11. CDR3 length: 14 residues. Germline V gene lookup returns CDR1 LNHDA and CDR2 SQIVND (reference sequence). CDR3 loop: CASRWTGGSQPQHF. The CDR3 DNA reads as TGTGCCAGCCGGTGGACAGGCGGAAGTCAGCCCCAGCATTTT.

The rearrangement joins TRBV30 to TRBJ2-7; the match to TRBD1 covers 7 bases. This CDR3 region has 15 residues. Trimming cost V 4 bases and J 3 bases; bases outside gene matches: 12. Germline V gene lookup returns CDR1 GTSNPN and CDR2 SVGIG (reference sequence). The CDR3 nucleotides read TGTGCCTGGAAACTAGGGGACAGTAAAATCTACGAGCAGTACTTC. This codes for CAWKLGDSKIYEQYF.

This clone was seen only once. The CDR3: CASSWARGGTEAFF. The CDR3 coding sequence is TGTGCCAGCAGTTGGGCACGAGGAGGCACTGAAGCTTTCTTT. The chain recombines TRBV6-5 with TRBJ1-1; the D is unclear. The CDR3 contains 14 residues. In germline, CDR1 is MNHEY, CDR2 SVGAGI. Trimming took off 4 bases at V and 4 bases at J, with 13 bases between the two ends.

The chain couples TRBV2 to TRBJ2-4; D is undetermined. The CDR3 spans 15 residues. Between the trimmed V and J ends, which lost 3 bases and 0 bases, there was a span of 9 bases. The germline gives CDR1 SNHLY, CDR2 FYNNEI. Written as DNA, the CDR3 is TGTGCCAGCAGTGAGCGCTTAGTAGCCAAAAACATTCAGTACTTC. This gives the protein CASSERLVAKNIQYF.